A selection of T cell receptor beta chains follows, all from one sample in a study of blood T cell repertoires in COVID-19. The assay was immunoSEQ multiplex PCR, and TCRdb's table has in-frame clones only and misses some. The sample has 410,000 or so clones; roughly 88% are singletons. Sequenced: peripheral blood. The receptors derive from a woman aged 30 to 39 with active or convalescent COVID-19. Each CDR3 is given with its conserved first and last residue. D genes are given only for firm matches. The size entry is marked missing in some rows and otherwise reads once, few, many or a size class.

cdr3_aa cdr3_nt clone_size cdr3_length v_call d_call j_call
CASSHEGQGGHEQYF TGTGCCAGCTCACACGAGGGACAGGGGGGCCACGAGCAGTACTTC NA 15 TRBV18 TRBD1 TRBJ2-7
CASTRGLSYEQYF TGTGCCAGCACGCGGGGCCTCTCCTACGAGCAGTACTTC NA 13 TRBV6-5 NA TRBJ2-7
CASSESPLTGDTEAFF TGCGCCAGCAGTGAGAGCCCCCTGACGGGGGACACTGAAGCTTTCTTT NA 16 TRBV10-1 NA TRBJ1-1
CASMKDSMNTEAFF TGTGCCAGCATGAAGGACAGCATGAACACTGAAGCTTTCTTT NA 14 TRBV6-5 NA TRBJ1-1
CASSFFQGTEAFF TGTGCCAGCAGCTTTTTCCAGGGCACTGAAGCTTTCTTT NA 13 TRBV7-9 NA TRBJ1-1
CASSLYSGSIYEQYF TGCGCCAGCAGCTTGTATAGCGGCAGTATTTACGAGCAGTACTTC NA 15 TRBV5-1 NA TRBJ2-7
CASTWDSQETQYF TGTGCCAGCACCTGGGACAGCCAAGAGACCCAGTACTTC NA 13 TRBV7-9 TRBD1 TRBJ2-5
CASSLGQGGWTDTQYF TGCGCCAGCAGCTTGGGGCAGGGAGGATGGACAGATACGCAGTATTTT NA 16 TRBV5-1 NA TRBJ2-3
CASKGDSSGNTIYF TGTGCCTCCAAAGGGGACAGCTCTGGAAACACCATATATTTT NA 14 TRBV6-6 TRBD1 TRBJ1-3
CASSLTGPSSYNEQFF TGTGCCAGCAGTCTGACAGGCCCGAGCTCCTACAATGAGCAGTTCTTC NA 16 TRBV6-2/TRBV6-3 NA TRBJ2-1
CASSREEAGRGFF TGCGCCAGCAGCCGCGAGGAAGCGGGGAGGGGATTCTTC NA 13 TRBV5-1 NA TRBJ1-2
CASSLDRETGANVLTF TGCGCCAGCAGCTTGGACCGGGAGACTGGGGCCAACGTCCTGACTTTC NA 16 TRBV5-1 NA TRBJ2-6
CASSLGRLELGELFF TGCGCCAGCAGCTTGGGACGGCTAGAGTTGGGGGAGCTGTTTTTT once 15 TRBV5-1 NA TRBJ2-2
CASSSRPGTEAFF TGTGCCAGCAGTTCCCGTCCGGGCACTGAAGCTTTCTTT NA 13 TRBV12-3/TRBV12-4 NA TRBJ1-1
CASSLDFESHNEQFF TGTGCCAGCAGCCTTGATTTTGAGTCCCACAATGAGCAGTTCTTC NA 15 TRBV11-3 NA TRBJ2-1
CASSYSGGTDTQYF TGTGCCAGCAGTTACAGCGGGGGGACAGATACGCAGTATTTT NA 14 TRBV6-5 TRBD2 TRBJ2-3
CASSFGGQGTDTQYF TGTGCCAGCAGCTTCGGAGGACAGGGGACAGATACGCAGTATTTT NA 15 TRBV7-9 TRBD1 TRBJ2-3
CASRVDRDSGNTIYF TGTGCCAGCAGGGTGGACAGGGACTCTGGAAACACCATATATTTT NA 15 TRBV6-5 TRBD1 TRBJ1-3
CASSDIGGTGELFF TGTGCCAGCAGTGATATAGGGGGAACCGGGGAGCTGTTTTTT NA 14 TRBV2 NA TRBJ2-2
CASRGTGEGYTF TGTGCCAGCAGGGGGACAGGGGAAGGCTACACCTTC NA 12 TRBV2 TRBD1 TRBJ1-2
CASSQYRLAGYSSYEQYF TGTGCCAGCAGCCAGTACCGCCTAGCGGGGTACAGCTCCTACGAGCAGTACTTC NA 18 TRBV5-6 TRBD2 TRBJ2-7
CASSTAGLQLDEQFF TGTGCCAGTAGTACCGCGGGACTCCAGCTCGATGAGCAGTTCTTC NA 15 TRBV19 NA TRBJ2-1
CASSLGQGISEQFF TGTGCCAGCAGCTTGGGTCAGGGGATCAGTGAGCAGTTCTTC NA 14 TRBV5-6 NA TRBJ2-1
CASSQDGGYNEQFF TGTGCCAGCAGCCAGGACGGAGGCTACAATGAGCAGTTCTTC NA 14 TRBV3-1/TRBV3-2 NA TRBJ2-1
CAWSGGIRSYYNEQFF TGTGCCTGGAGTGGAGGGATACGGAGCTACTACAATGAGCAGTTCTTC NA 16 TRBV30 NA TRBJ2-1
CASSTTTSASHGYTF TGTGCCAGTAGTACAACCACCTCAGCGAGCCATGGCTACACCTTC NA 15 TRBV19 NA TRBJ1-2
CASSEGQGYNEQFF TGTGCCAGCAGCGAGGGACAGGGATACAATGAGCAGTTCTTC once 14 TRBV9 TRBD1 TRBJ2-1
CASSPGQATEAFF TGTGCCAGCAGCCCGGGACAGGCGACTGAAGCTTTCTTT NA 13 TRBV11-1 TRBD1 TRBJ1-1
CSADRGRDTEAFF TGCAGCGCTGACAGGGGGCGGGACACTGAAGCTTTCTTT NA 13 TRBV29-1 TRBD1 TRBJ1-1
CASSEAPGVDQPQHF TGTGCCAGCAGTGAAGCTCCAGGGGTTGATCAGCCCCAGCATTTT few 15 TRBV2 NA TRBJ1-5
CASSPEGDGNSPLHF TGTGCCAGCAGCCCCGAGGGGGATGGTAATTCACCCCTCCACTTT NA 15 TRBV2 NA TRBJ1-6
CASSPLNRGEGYGYTF TGTGCCAGCAGCCCTTTGAATCGTGGCGAGGGCTATGGCTACACCTTC NA 16 TRBV11-1 NA TRBJ1-2
CASSLGLAGFSSYEQYF TGTGCCAGCAGCTTAGGACTAGCGGGTTTCAGCTCCTACGAGCAGTACTTC NA 17 TRBV7-2 TRBD2 TRBJ2-7
CASSWESNQPQHF TGTGCCAGCTCGTGGGAGAGTAATCAGCCCCAGCATTTT once 13 TRBV6-5 NA TRBJ1-5
CASSLGRGREAPWETQYF TGTGCCAGCAGCTTAGGTCGGGGCAGGGAGGCCCCTTGGGAGACCCAGTACTTC NA 18 TRBV11-2 NA TRBJ2-5
CASSIDLGGSEAFF TGTGCCAGTAGTATAGATCTGGGGGGGTCTGAAGCTTTCTTT once 14 TRBV19 NA TRBJ1-1
CASSVPRTGGSETQYF TGTGCCAGCAGCGTACCTCGGACAGGGGGGTCAGAGACCCAGTACTTC NA 16 TRBV4-2 TRBD1 TRBJ2-5
CASSSEGRNTEAFF TGCGCCAGCAGCTCGGAGGGTCGGAACACTGAAGCTTTCTTT NA 14 TRBV5-1 NA TRBJ1-1
CASSPEAGGTSPLHF TGTGCCAGCTCACCCGAAGCAGGGGGGACTTCACCCCTCCACTTT NA 15 TRBV18 TRBD1 TRBJ1-6
CASSYGGGEQYF TGTGCCAGCAGTTACGGAGGCGGGGAGCAGTACTTC NA 12 TRBV6-5 NA TRBJ2-7
CASSEDGDSNQPQHF TGTGCCAGCAGTGAAGACGGAGATAGCAATCAGCCCCAGCATTTT NA 15 TRBV2 NA TRBJ1-5
CASSLEQYYEQYF TGCGCCAGCAGCTTGGAACAGTACTACGAGCAGTACTTC NA 13 TRBV5-1 NA TRBJ2-7
CSVWQGNEQYF TGCAGCGTTTGGCAGGGTAACGAGCAGTACTTC NA 11 TRBV29-1 NA TRBJ2-7
CASSPQGQGFGTQYF TGCGCCAGCAGCCCACAGGGACAGGGGTTCGGGACCCAGTACTTC NA 15 TRBV5-1 TRBD1 TRBJ2-5
CASSTHWDRGHNTIYF TGTGCCAGTAGCACACACTGGGACAGGGGGCACAACACCATATATTTT NA 16 TRBV19 TRBD1 TRBJ1-3
CASSESGGHYNEQFF TGTGCCAGCAGTGAGAGCGGGGGGCACTACAATGAGCAGTTCTTC NA 15 TRBV2 TRBD2 TRBJ2-1
CASSPRDRGYVAGELFF TGCGCCAGCAGCCCCCGGGACAGGGGGTATGTAGCCGGGGAGCTGTTTTTT NA 17 TRBV4-1 TRBD1 TRBJ2-2